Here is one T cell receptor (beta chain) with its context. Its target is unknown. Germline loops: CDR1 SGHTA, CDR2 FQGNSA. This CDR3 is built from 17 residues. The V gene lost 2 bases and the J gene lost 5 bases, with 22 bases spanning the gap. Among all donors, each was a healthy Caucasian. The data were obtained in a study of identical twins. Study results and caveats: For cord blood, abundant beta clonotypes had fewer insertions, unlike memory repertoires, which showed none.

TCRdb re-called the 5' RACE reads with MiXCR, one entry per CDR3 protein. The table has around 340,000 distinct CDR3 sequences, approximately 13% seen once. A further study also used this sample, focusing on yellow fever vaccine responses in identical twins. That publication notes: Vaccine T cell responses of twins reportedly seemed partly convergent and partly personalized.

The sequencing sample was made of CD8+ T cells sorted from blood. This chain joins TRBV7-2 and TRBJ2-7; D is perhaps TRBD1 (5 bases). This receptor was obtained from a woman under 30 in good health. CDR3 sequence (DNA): TGTGCCAGCAGCTTAAGGATAGGGGCAGGGCCTGCCAACGAGCAGTACTTC. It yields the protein CASSLRIGAGPANEQYF.